The rows below give T cell receptor beta chains drawn from one sample of a study of early T cells in non-severe SARS-CoV-2 infection. Each CDR3 protein is one row after TCRdb ran MiXCR on the 5' RACE reads. The data show about 39,000 distinct CDR3 sequences, 5.5% to 7% seen once. Sequencing used whole blood, obtained at baseline. Receptors originate from an adult who was a healthcare worker with PCR-confirmed SARS-CoV-2 infection or an uninfected control (not recorded which). Each CDR3 is given with its conserved first and last residue. The D gene is left open where the match is weak. Not all rows give a size; the values are once, few, many and, for expanded clones, a class.

CDR3aa: CASRTGASSGNTIYF
CDR3nt: TGTGCCAGCAGAACAGGGGCAAGCTCTGGAAACACCATATATTTT
d_gene: TRBD1
v_gene: TRBV14
abundance: many
j_gene: TRBJ1-3

CDR3aa: CASSFLGREGFETQYF
CDR3nt: TGTGCCAGCAGCTTTCTCGGCAGGGAAGGTTTTGAGACCCAGTACTTC
d_gene: .
v_gene: TRBV7-3
abundance: many
j_gene: TRBJ2-5

CDR3aa: CASSVVMNTEAFF
CDR3nt: TGTGCCAGCAGCGTCGTCATGAACACTGAAGCTTTCTTT
d_gene: .
v_gene: TRBV9
abundance: many
j_gene: TRBJ1-1

CDR3aa: CSARQGRQETQYF
CDR3nt: TGCAGTGCTAGGCAGGGACGGCAAGAGACCCAGTACTTC
d_gene: .
v_gene: TRBV20-1
abundance: many
j_gene: TRBJ2-5

CDR3aa: CASSGGRPNEKLFF
CDR3nt: TGTGCCAGCAGCGGGGGACGGCCGAATGAAAAACTGTTTTTT
d_gene: .
v_gene: TRBV9
abundance: many
j_gene: TRBJ1-4

CDR3aa: CASSLDTYQPQHF
CDR3nt: TGTGCCAGCTCACTAGACACCTATCAGCCCCAGCATTTT
d_gene: .
v_gene: TRBV18
abundance: few
j_gene: TRBJ1-5

CDR3aa: CASSPLGGGANNEQFF
CDR3nt: TGTGCCAGCAGCCCCCTCGGCGGGGGGGCGAACAATGAGCAGTTCTTC
d_gene: TRBD2
v_gene: TRBV7-6
abundance: few
j_gene: TRBJ2-1

CDR3aa: CASSLGGRDGYTF
CDR3nt: TGTGCCAGCAGCTTAGGTGGCCGGGACGGCTACACCTTC
d_gene: .
v_gene: TRBV7-6
abundance: many
j_gene: TRBJ1-2

CDR3aa: CASSFGQGTEAFF
CDR3nt: TGTGCCAGCAGTTTCGGACAGGGAACTGAAGCTTTCTTT
d_gene: TRBD1
v_gene: TRBV6-5
abundance: medium-sized
j_gene: TRBJ1-1

CDR3aa: CASRPVRGELFF
CDR3nt: TGTGCCAGCAGACCAGTTCGGGGGGAACTGTTTTTT
d_gene: .
v_gene: TRBV6-5
abundance: .
j_gene: TRBJ1-4

CDR3aa: CASSMPGTENTGELFF
CDR3nt: TGTGCCAGTAGTATGCCCGGGACAGAGAACACCGGGGAGCTGTTTTTT
d_gene: TRBD1
v_gene: TRBV19
abundance: many
j_gene: TRBJ2-2

CDR3aa: CASAYDRLSSYNSPLHF
CDR3nt: TGTGCCAGCGCGTACGACAGGCTGAGCTCCTATAATTCACCCCTCCACTTT
d_gene: .
v_gene: TRBV27
abundance: many
j_gene: TRBJ1-6

CDR3aa: CSARAGQGASRGNIQYF
CDR3nt: TGCAGTGCTAGGGCGGGACAGGGGGCTTCGCGCGGGAACATTCAGTACTTC
d_gene: TRBD1
v_gene: TRBV20-1
abundance: few
j_gene: TRBJ2-4

CDR3aa: CASQRLAGGRETQYF
CDR3nt: TGTGCCAGTCAGAGACTAGCGGGAGGACGGGAGACCCAGTACTTC
d_gene: TRBD2
v_gene: TRBV6-5
abundance: few
j_gene: TRBJ2-5

CDR3aa: CSAGWTSGVTDTQYF
CDR3nt: TGCAGTGCTGGTTGGACTAGCGGTGTCACAGATACGCAGTATTTT
d_gene: TRBD2
v_gene: TRBV20-1
abundance: .
j_gene: TRBJ2-3

CDR3aa: CASSPRTSSGELFF
CDR3nt: TGTGCCAGCAGTCCTCGGACATCGAGCGGGGAGCTGTTTTTT
d_gene: .
v_gene: TRBV2
abundance: many
j_gene: TRBJ2-2

CDR3aa: CASSLAGGFSYEQYF
CDR3nt: TGTGCCAGCAGCTTAGCCGGGGGATTCTCCTACGAGCAGTACTTC
d_gene: .
v_gene: TRBV11-2
abundance: many
j_gene: TRBJ2-7

CDR3aa: CASWDRRVYGYTF
CDR3nt: TGTGCCAGTTGGGACAGGAGAGTTTATGGCTACACCTTC
d_gene: TRBD1
v_gene: TRBV6-2/TRBV6-3
abundance: many
j_gene: TRBJ1-2

CDR3aa: CASTPGRRAEAFF
CDR3nt: TGTGCCAGCACCCCGGGGCGGAGAGCTGAAGCTTTCTTT
d_gene: .
v_gene: TRBV5-4
abundance: many
j_gene: TRBJ1-1

CDR3aa: CASKGGHYNEQFF
CDR3nt: TGTGCCAGCAAGGGGGGGCACTACAATGAGCAGTTCTTC
d_gene: .
v_gene: TRBV6-4
abundance: .
j_gene: TRBJ2-1

CDR3aa: CASSFPHGQGALEQYF
CDR3nt: TGTGCCAGCAGCTTTCCCCACGGACAGGGGGCTCTCGAGCAGTACTTC
d_gene: TRBD1
v_gene: TRBV5-4
abundance: .
j_gene: TRBJ2-7

CDR3aa: CSAGGPELFF
CDR3nt: TGCAGCGCCGGAGGTCCGGAGCTGTTTTTT
d_gene: .
v_gene: TRBV29-1
abundance: few
j_gene: TRBJ2-2

CDR3aa: CASSKGQPYNSPLHF
CDR3nt: TGTGCCAGCAGTAAGGGACAGCCCTATAATTCACCCCTCCACTTT
d_gene: TRBD1
v_gene: TRBV12-3/TRBV12-4
abundance: few
j_gene: TRBJ1-6

CDR3aa: CASRIGRAGTEAFF
CDR3nt: TGTGCCAGCAGAATCGGACGCGCGGGCACTGAAGCTTTCTTT
d_gene: .
v_gene: TRBV5-5
abundance: .
j_gene: TRBJ1-1

CDR3aa: CASSQGTGARDEQFF
CDR3nt: TGTGCCAGCAGCCAAGGGACTGGCGCCCGGGATGAGCAGTTCTTC
d_gene: .
v_gene: TRBV3-1
abundance: many
j_gene: TRBJ2-1

CDR3aa: CASSYALGGAYNEQFF
CDR3nt: TGTGCCAGCAGTTACGCTTTAGGCGGGGCTTACAATGAGCAGTTCTTC
d_gene: .
v_gene: TRBV6-2/TRBV6-3
abundance: .
j_gene: TRBJ2-1

CDR3aa: CASSLALGGGQYF
CDR3nt: TGCGCCAGCAGCTTGGCCCTAGGGGGTGGGCAGTATTTT
d_gene: .
v_gene: TRBV5-1
abundance: many
j_gene: TRBJ2-3

CDR3aa: CASSEPKVRAGAYLTGEQYF
CDR3nt: TGTGCCAGCAGTGAGCCCAAGGTCCGAGCGGGAGCCTATTTAACTGGCGAGCAGTACTTC
d_gene: TRBD2
v_gene: TRBV6-1
abundance: many
j_gene: TRBJ2-7

CDR3aa: CASSAGQGKLPGELFF
CDR3nt: TGTGCCAGCAGCGCAGGACAGGGGAAGTTGCCCGGGGAGCTGTTTTTT
d_gene: TRBD1
v_gene: TRBV9
abundance: few
j_gene: TRBJ2-2

CDR3aa: CASSDGGISNEQFF
CDR3nt: TGCGCCAGCAGTGACGGAGGAATAAGCAATGAGCAGTTCTTC
d_gene: .
v_gene: TRBV10-2
abundance: many
j_gene: TRBJ2-1

CDR3aa: CASTPLAGVTTDTQYF
CDR3nt: TGTGCCAGCACCCCCCTAGCGGGGGTAACCACAGATACGCAGTATTTT
d_gene: TRBD2
v_gene: TRBV7-2
abundance: many
j_gene: TRBJ2-3

CDR3aa: CASSQAGGRSYGYTF
CDR3nt: TGTGCCAGCAGCCAAGCTGGGGGGCGATCCTATGGCTACACCTTC
d_gene: .
v_gene: TRBV14
abundance: many
j_gene: TRBJ1-2

CDR3aa: CSARTSGRWPADEQFF
CDR3nt: TGCAGTGCTAGGACTAGCGGGAGGTGGCCAGCAGATGAGCAGTTCTTC
d_gene: TRBD2
v_gene: TRBV20-1
abundance: many
j_gene: TRBJ2-1

CDR3aa: CASSLQQGARNEQFF
CDR3nt: TGCGCCAGCAGCTTACAACAGGGGGCGAGGAATGAGCAGTTCTTC
d_gene: TRBD1
v_gene: TRBV5-1
abundance: many
j_gene: TRBJ2-1

CDR3aa: CASSVPDRGSYEAFF
CDR3nt: TGTGCCAGCAGCGTACCCGACAGGGGTTCTTACGAAGCTTTCTTT
d_gene: TRBD1
v_gene: TRBV7-2
abundance: many
j_gene: TRBJ1-1

CDR3aa: CASSEWADTQYF
CDR3nt: TGCGCCAGCAGTGAGTGGGCAGATACGCAGTATTTT
d_gene: .
v_gene: TRBV10-2
abundance: few
j_gene: TRBJ2-3

CDR3aa: CATSDPKLYNEQFF
CDR3nt: TGTGCCACCAGTGATCCCAAACTCTACAATGAGCAGTTCTTC
d_gene: .
v_gene: TRBV24-1
abundance: few
j_gene: TRBJ2-1